This TCR beta chain is drawn from a study of control samples from healthy donors and cancer patients. The method was immunoSEQ multiplex PCR; TCRdb's version includes in-frame clones alone and lacks a portion of them. Among approximately 90,000 clones listed, about 89% were seen once. This CDR3 spans 15 amino acids. With 0 bases removed from V and 3 bases from J, the gap between germline ends came to 12 bases. Germline V CDR1 and CDR2: SGHRS, YFSETQ. The chain couples TRBV5-1 to TRBJ1-1; D is uncertain. The sequenced sample was blood. This TCR came from a man under 40 in good health. For the CDR3, the DNA is TGCGCCAGCAGCTTGGTGGGTAGCTCTTACACTGAAGCTTTCTTT. The encoded protein is CASSLVGSSYTEAFF.